Shown below are 8 T cell receptor beta chains from a single sample sequenced in a study of shared clonotypes between healthy human individuals. The protocol was immunoSEQ multiplex PCR, while the TCRdb copy is restricted to in-frame clones and leaves out a portion. Among a few hundred thousand clones listed, around 97% were seen once. Sequencing was carried out using naive CD4+ T cells sorted from blood. As for subset: CD45RA+ positively selected. The origin of the receptors is a young woman in good health.

The chain links TRBV28 to TRBJ2-5, with TRBD1 identical over 12 bases. CDR3 length: 14 residues. Trimming removed 11 bases from V and 5 bases from J; junction bases left unmatched: 9. Germline loops: CDR1 MDHEN, CDR2 SYDVKM. CDR3 amino acids: CAARGTGGRETQYF. The DNA of the CDR3 is TGTGCCGCTAGAGGGACAGGGGGCCGTGAGACCCAGTACTTC.

V and J are TRBV19 and TRBJ1-2; D gene ambiguous. The CDR3 totals 13 residues. The germline V and J ends were trimmed by 0 bases and 5 bases, with 7 bases remaining between them. Looked up from germline, CDR1 is LNHDA and CDR2 is SQIVND (reference sequence). The CDR3 loop is CASSIDPGYGYTF. The CDR3 nucleotides read TGTGCCAGTAGTATAGATCCAGGATATGGCTACACCTTC.

This sequence joins TRBV5-1 and TRBJ2-5; D is unresolved. Trimming left V 4 bases short and J 5 bases short, with 6 bases between. The CDR3 contains 11 residues. The germline gives CDR1 SGHRS, CDR2 YFSETQ. This CDR3 reads CASSGVETQYF. The CDR3 DNA follows: TGCGCCAGCAGCGGGGTTGAGACCCAGTACTTC.

J is TRBJ1-2 and V is TRBV28; D is ambiguous. Deletions cut 6 bases from V and 8 bases from J, with 28 bases between. The germline V gene encodes CDR1 MDHEN and CDR2 SYDVKM. The CDR3 covers 17 residues. The DNA of the CDR3 is TGTGCCAGCAGCTTCAGGCTGGGCAGCTTTTTGACCTTGGGCTACACCTTC. Translated, it gives CASSFRLGSFLTLGYTF.

The count of this clone is one. The chain carries TRBV5-8 and TRBJ2-2; maybe TRBD1 (5 bases). Trimming stripped 0 bases from V and 0 bases from J, with 9 bases between. The CDR3 has 16 residues. The germline V gene has CDR1 SGHTS and CDR2 YDEGEE. This chain's CDR3 is CASSLVWGANTGELFF. The CDR3 nucleotides are TGTGCCAGCAGCTTGGTCTGGGGCGCGAACACCGGGGAGCTGTTTTTT.

The chain employs TRBV5-1 and TRBJ1-1; perhaps TRBD1 as D (6 bases). Trimming pared 4 bases from V and 1 base from J, leaving 14 bases between. CDR1 and CDR2 from the germline V gene are SGHRS and YFSETQ. CDR3 length equals 15 residues. In DNA, the CDR3 is TGCGCCAGCAGCCCCCAGACAGGCCAGAACACTGAAGCTTTCTTT. Translating it yields CASSPQTGQNTEAFF. The whole variable domain, remainder taken from reference TRBV5-1 and TRBJ1-1, is KAGVTQTPRYLIKTRGQQVTLSCSPISGHRSVSWYQQTPGQGLQFLFEYFSETQRNKGNFPGRFSGRQFSNSRSEMNVSTLELGDSALYLCASSPQTGQNTEAFFGQGTRLTVV.

J is TRBJ1-1 and V is TRBV7-3, with D hard to call. Deletions cut 3 bases from V and 1 base from J, with 6 bases between. Germline CDR1 SGHTA, CDR2 FQGTGA. The length of the CDR3 is 13 residues. The CDR3 loop is CASSFSGNTEAFF. The CDR3, as DNA: TGTGCCAGCAGCTTTTCGGGGAACACTGAAGCTTTCTTT.

As DNA, the CDR3 is TGTGCCAGCAGTTACGGTTTGCAGGGGTCCGAGCAGTACTTC. Its protein product is CASSYGLQGSEQYF. V gene TRBV6-5 combines with J gene TRBJ2-7; D possibly corresponds to TRBD1 (6 bases). V was pared by 2 bases and J by 6 bases, with 14 bases between. Per the germline V gene, CDR1 is MNHEY and CDR2 is SVGAGI. This CDR3 region has 14 residues.